A selection of T cell receptor beta chains follows, all from one sample in a study of immune evolution from preneoplasia to lung adenocarcinoma. Here immunoSEQ multiplex PCR was the method, and the copy in TCRdb shows in-frame clones only, minus some. The data hold over 30,000 clones, with roughly 74% observed a single time. The sample taken for sequencing was FFPE invasive lung adenocarcinoma tissue. These receptors were obtained from a person between 55 and 69 years old with lung adenocarcinoma. Each CDR3 is given with its conserved first and last residue. D genes are given only for firm matches. A clone size is listed for some rows: how often the clone was seen (once, few, many), or a class if it is expanded.

J gene: TRBJ1-1; clone size: NA; D gene: NA; V gene: TRBV5-1; CDR3 DNA: TGCGCCAGCAGCTGGGGGGTCCGGGCCACTGAAGCTTTCTTT; CDR3 protein: CASSWGVRATEAFF
J gene: TRBJ2-5; clone size: few; D gene: NA; V gene: TRBV5-5; CDR3 DNA: TGTGCCAGCAGCTTGGGGACATGGGAGACCCAGTACTTC; CDR3 protein: CASSLGTWETQYF
J gene: TRBJ2-1; clone size: NA; D gene: TRBD2; V gene: TRBV6-5; CDR3 DNA: TGTGCCAGCAGTTTAGCAAGCGGGAGGCTCCAGCAGTTCTTC; CDR3 protein: CASSLASGRLQQFF
J gene: TRBJ2-5; clone size: NA; D gene: TRBD1; V gene: TRBV5-1; CDR3 DNA: TGCGCCAGCAGCCTGGCCGGGACAGGACAAGAGACCCAGTACTTC; CDR3 protein: CASSLAGTGQETQYF
J gene: TRBJ1-2; clone size: NA; D gene: TRBD1; V gene: TRBV7-2; CDR3 DNA: TGTGCCAGCAGCTCAACCCCGGGACAGACTAATGGCTACACCTTC; CDR3 protein: CASSSTPGQTNGYTF
J gene: TRBJ2-1; clone size: few; D gene: NA; V gene: TRBV7-3; CDR3 DNA: TGTGCCAGCAGCTTAGGACGGACGAACAATGAGCAGTTCTTC; CDR3 protein: CASSLGRTNNEQFF
J gene: TRBJ2-5; clone size: NA; D gene: TRBD2; V gene: TRBV28; CDR3 DNA: TGTGCCAGCAGTTTAAATTCAGCGGGGCAAGAGACCCAGTACTTC; CDR3 protein: CASSLNSAGQETQYF
J gene: TRBJ1-1; clone size: NA; D gene: TRBD1; V gene: TRBV30; CDR3 DNA: TGTGCCTGGAGTCCCGGGACAGGGGAGAGAGCTTTCTTT; CDR3 protein: CAWSPGTGERAFF
J gene: TRBJ1-1; clone size: NA; D gene: NA; V gene: TRBV5-6; CDR3 DNA: TGTGCCAGCAGCTGGAGTGGTCATGGTGAAGCTTTCTTT; CDR3 protein: CASSWSGHGEAFF
J gene: TRBJ2-1; clone size: NA; D gene: NA; V gene: TRBV28; CDR3 DNA: TGTGCCAGCAGTTTACAGGAAACTGAGCAGTTCTTC; CDR3 protein: CASSLQETEQFF
J gene: TRBJ2-6; clone size: NA; D gene: NA; V gene: TRBV7-2; CDR3 DNA: TGTGCCAGCAGCCCCTACCTTGACTCTGGGGCCAACGTCCTGACTTTC; CDR3 protein: CASSPYLDSGANVLTF
J gene: TRBJ2-2; clone size: NA; D gene: NA; V gene: TRBV7-6; CDR3 DNA: TGTGCCAGCAGCTTAGCGCGGTGGGAACAGAACACCGGGGAGCTGTTTTTT; CDR3 protein: CASSLARWEQNTGELFF
J gene: TRBJ1-1; clone size: NA; D gene: TRBD1; V gene: TRBV5-1; CDR3 DNA: TGCGCCAGCAGCTTGACAGGGGGCCGGGTGAACACTGAAGCTTTCTTT; CDR3 protein: CASSLTGGRVNTEAFF
J gene: TRBJ2-1; clone size: NA; D gene: TRBD2; V gene: TRBV7-3; CDR3 DNA: TGTGCCAGCAGCCCCGTAGCGGGAGGTGGCAATGAGCAGTTCTTC; CDR3 protein: CASSPVAGGGNEQFF
J gene: TRBJ1-3; clone size: NA; D gene: NA; V gene: TRBV7-3; CDR3 DNA: TGTGCCAGCAGCTCCCAAGGGGGACAAGCTGGAAACACCATATATTTT; CDR3 protein: CASSSQGGQAGNTIYF
J gene: TRBJ2-1; clone size: NA; D gene: NA; V gene: TRBV28; CDR3 DNA: TGTGCCAGCAGTCTAATTAGAGGTAATGAGCAGTTCTTC; CDR3 protein: CASSLIRGNEQFF
J gene: TRBJ2-1; clone size: NA; D gene: NA; V gene: TRBV5-4; CDR3 DNA: TGTGCCAGCAGCTTTACAGTATCGACGATCAATGAGCAGTTCTTC; CDR3 protein: CASSFTVSTINEQFF
J gene: TRBJ2-7; clone size: NA; D gene: NA; V gene: TRBV18; CDR3 DNA: TGTGCCAGCTCACCTAACCCTGATGGATACGAGCAGTACTTC; CDR3 protein: CASSPNPDGYEQYF
J gene: TRBJ1-3; clone size: few; D gene: NA; V gene: TRBV6-1; CDR3 DNA: TGTGCCAGCAGTCTTGAGAACTCTGGAAACACCATATATTTT; CDR3 protein: CASSLENSGNTIYF
J gene: TRBJ2-7; clone size: medium-sized; D gene: TRBD2; V gene: TRBV6-6; CDR3 DNA: TGTGCCAGCAGTTATAGCGGGAGGCAGGAGCAGTACTTC; CDR3 protein: CASSYSGRQEQYF
J gene: TRBJ2-2; clone size: NA; D gene: TRBD1; V gene: TRBV28; CDR3 DNA: TGTGCCAGCAGTTTAGCAGGGGGCGATACCACCGGGGAGCTGTTTTTT; CDR3 protein: CASSLAGGDTTGELFF
J gene: TRBJ2-7; clone size: NA; D gene: NA; V gene: TRBV9; CDR3 DNA: TGTGCCAGCAGCGTCCGGGGAAATCTTTACGAGCAGTACTTC; CDR3 protein: CASSVRGNLYEQYF
J gene: TRBJ2-7; clone size: NA; D gene: TRBD2; V gene: TRBV6-5; CDR3 DNA: TGTGCCAGCAGTTACAGTATAGCGGGAGAGTACGAGCAGTACTTC; CDR3 protein: CASSYSIAGEYEQYF
J gene: TRBJ2-3; clone size: NA; D gene: NA; V gene: TRBV30; CDR3 DNA: TGTGCCTGGAGTAACGGAGGGGCAGATACGCAGTATTTT; CDR3 protein: CAWSNGGADTQYF
J gene: TRBJ2-2; clone size: NA; D gene: NA; V gene: TRBV9; CDR3 DNA: TGTGCCAGCAGCGCTCGAAGGGACGGAAACACCGGGGAGCTGTTTTTT; CDR3 protein: CASSARRDGNTGELFF
J gene: TRBJ2-2; clone size: few; D gene: NA; V gene: TRBV5-1; CDR3 DNA: TGCGCCAGCAGGAGGGACGTAGCGAACACCGGGGAGCTGTTTTTT; CDR3 protein: CASRRDVANTGELFF
J gene: TRBJ2-7; clone size: NA; D gene: TRBD2; V gene: TRBV11-2; CDR3 DNA: TGTGCCAGCAGCTTAGTTCGGACTAGCTCCTCCGAGCAGTACTTC; CDR3 protein: CASSLVRTSSSEQYF
J gene: TRBJ2-7; clone size: NA; D gene: TRBD2; V gene: TRBV27; CDR3 DNA: TGTGCCAGCAGTTCAACTAGCGGGAATTTATACGAGCAGTACTTC; CDR3 protein: CASSSTSGNLYEQYF
J gene: TRBJ2-1; clone size: NA; D gene: TRBD2; V gene: TRBV9; CDR3 DNA: TGTGCCAGCAGCGTCAGCGGGATTAACTACAATGAGCAGTTCTTC; CDR3 protein: CASSVSGINYNEQFF
J gene: TRBJ1-1; clone size: few; D gene: NA; V gene: TRBV7-2; CDR3 DNA: TGTGCCACCAACCAACAGATGAACACTGAAGCTTTCTTT; CDR3 protein: CATNQQMNTEAFF
J gene: TRBJ2-7; clone size: NA; D gene: NA; V gene: TRBV15; CDR3 DNA: TGTGCCACCAGCAGCGCTGGGGACCAGCGAGTACAGGAGCAGTACTTC; CDR3 protein: CATSSAGDQRVQEQYF
J gene: TRBJ2-1; clone size: NA; D gene: TRBD1; V gene: TRBV29-1; CDR3 DNA: TGCAGCGTTGTGAGGGACAGGGGCAATGAGCAGTTCTTC; CDR3 protein: CSVVRDRGNEQFF
J gene: TRBJ1-5; clone size: medium-sized; D gene: TRBD1; V gene: TRBV2; CDR3 DNA: TGTGCCAGCAGGCCCACAGGGGGCACAAGCAATCAGCCCCAGCATTTT; CDR3 protein: CASRPTGGTSNQPQHF
J gene: TRBJ2-1; clone size: NA; D gene: NA; V gene: TRBV29-1; CDR3 DNA: TGCAGCGTTGAAGGCCAAGCGTCGTATGAGCAGTTCTTC; CDR3 protein: CSVEGQASYEQFF
J gene: TRBJ2-7; clone size: few; D gene: TRBD1; V gene: TRBV6-6; CDR3 DNA: TGTGCCAGCAGGTTGGGACAGGGGACGTACGAGCAGTACTTC; CDR3 protein: CASRLGQGTYEQYF
J gene: TRBJ2-4; clone size: NA; D gene: NA; V gene: TRBV19; CDR3 DNA: TGTGCCAGTAGTATAGGGCTGGCGGACATTCAGTACTTC; CDR3 protein: CASSIGLADIQYF
J gene: TRBJ2-1; clone size: NA; D gene: TRBD2; V gene: TRBV6-4; CDR3 DNA: TGTGCCAGCAGTGATGGGCGGGAGGGGCTTGAGCAGTTCTTC; CDR3 protein: CASSDGREGLEQFF
J gene: TRBJ1-1; clone size: NA; D gene: NA; V gene: TRBV29-1; CDR3 DNA: TGCAGCGTTGGGGAACAGGGAAGGTACACTGAAGCTTTCTTT; CDR3 protein: CSVGEQGRYTEAFF
J gene: TRBJ1-5; clone size: NA; D gene: TRBD1; V gene: TRBV19; CDR3 DNA: TGTGCCAGTCGGGAGACAGGGGTTCAGCCCCAGCATTTT; CDR3 protein: CASRETGVQPQHF
J gene: TRBJ1-3; clone size: few; D gene: NA; V gene: TRBV4-2; CDR3 DNA: TGTGCCAGCAGCTCAGGGCTTGGAAACACCATATATTTT; CDR3 protein: CASSSGLGNTIYF
J gene: TRBJ1-5; clone size: NA; D gene: NA; V gene: TRBV27; CDR3 DNA: TGTGCCAGCAGTTTCGTGTGGCAGGTGAACAATCAGCCCCAGCATTTT; CDR3 protein: CASSFVWQVNNQPQHF
J gene: TRBJ2-5; clone size: NA; D gene: NA; V gene: TRBV9; CDR3 DNA: TGTGCCAGCAGCGCAACCCGGGGCGCGTTGGAGACCCAGTACTTC; CDR3 protein: CASSATRGALETQYF
J gene: TRBJ1-4; clone size: NA; D gene: NA; V gene: TRBV7-2; CDR3 DNA: TGTGCCAGCAGCCCCGGGGCCAGAGCAACTCTGTTTTTT; CDR3 protein: CASSPGARATLFF
J gene: TRBJ2-7; clone size: NA; D gene: TRBD1; V gene: TRBV4-3; CDR3 DNA: TGCGCCAGCAGCCTAGTCGATTGGGACAGCTCCTACGAGCAGTACTTT; CDR3 protein: CASSLVDWDSSYEQYF